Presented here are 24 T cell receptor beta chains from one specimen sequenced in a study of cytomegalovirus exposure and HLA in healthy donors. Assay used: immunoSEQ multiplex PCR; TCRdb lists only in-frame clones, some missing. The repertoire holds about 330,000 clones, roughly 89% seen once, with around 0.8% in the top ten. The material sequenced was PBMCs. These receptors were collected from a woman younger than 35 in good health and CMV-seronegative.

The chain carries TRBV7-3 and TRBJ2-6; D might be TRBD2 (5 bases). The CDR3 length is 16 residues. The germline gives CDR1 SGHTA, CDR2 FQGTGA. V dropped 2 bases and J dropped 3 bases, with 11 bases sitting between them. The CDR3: CASSLQPGIGANVLTF. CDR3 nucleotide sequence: TGTGCCAGCAGCTTACAGCCCGGGATTGGGGCCAACGTCCTGACTTTC.

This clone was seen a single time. CDR3 region: CASSPGTGSNEKLFF. Here the CDR3 DNA reads TGTGCCAGCAGTCCAGGGACAGGTTCTAATGAAAAACTGTTTTTT. The chain carries TRBV27 and TRBJ1-4; 8 nucleotides line up with TRBD1. The germline gives CDR1 MNHEY, CDR2 SMNVEV (reference sequence). V dropped 5 bases and J dropped 3; count of bases not matched to a gene: 5. The CDR3 extends over 15 amino acids.

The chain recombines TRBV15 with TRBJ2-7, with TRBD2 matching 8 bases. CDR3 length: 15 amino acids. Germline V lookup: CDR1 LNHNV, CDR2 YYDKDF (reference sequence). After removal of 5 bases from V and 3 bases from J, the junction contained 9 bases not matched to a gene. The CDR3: CATSAGTSGFYEQYF. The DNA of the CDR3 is TGTGCCACCAGCGCCGGTACTAGCGGATTCTACGAGCAGTACTTC.

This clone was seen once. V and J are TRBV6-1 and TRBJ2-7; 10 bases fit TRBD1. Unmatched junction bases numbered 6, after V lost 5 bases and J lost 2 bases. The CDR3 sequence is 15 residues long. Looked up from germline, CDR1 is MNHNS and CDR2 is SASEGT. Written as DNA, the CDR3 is TGTGCCAGCAGTAAGGGACAGGGGAAGGCCTACGAGCAGTACTTC. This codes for CASSKGQGKAYEQYF.

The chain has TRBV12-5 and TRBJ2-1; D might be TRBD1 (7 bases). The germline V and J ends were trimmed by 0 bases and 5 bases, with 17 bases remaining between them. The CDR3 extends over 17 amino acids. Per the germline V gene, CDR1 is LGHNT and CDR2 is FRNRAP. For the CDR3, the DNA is TGTGCTAGTGGTTTGGTACACAGGGGACTTACCAACAATGAGCAGTTCTTC. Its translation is CASGLVHRGLTNNEQFF. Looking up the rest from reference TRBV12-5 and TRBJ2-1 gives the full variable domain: DARVTQTPRHKVTEMGQEVTMRCQPILGHNTVFWYRQTMMQGLELLAYFRNRAPLDDSGMPKDRFSAEMPDATLATLKIQPSEPRDSAVYFCASGLVHRGLTNNEQFFGPGTRLTVL.

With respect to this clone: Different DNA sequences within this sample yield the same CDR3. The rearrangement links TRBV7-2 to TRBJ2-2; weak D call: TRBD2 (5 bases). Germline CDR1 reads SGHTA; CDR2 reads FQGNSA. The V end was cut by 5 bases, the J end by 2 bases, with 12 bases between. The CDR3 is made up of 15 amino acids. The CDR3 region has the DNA TGTGCCAGCAGCCTAGTCGGGGTAAACACCGGGGAGCTGTTTTTT. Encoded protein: CASSLVGVNTGELFF.

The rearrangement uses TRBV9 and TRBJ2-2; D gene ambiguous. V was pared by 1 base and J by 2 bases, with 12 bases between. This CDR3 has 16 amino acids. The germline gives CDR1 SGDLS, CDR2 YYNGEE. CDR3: CASSVFSSTNTGELFF. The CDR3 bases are TGTGCCAGCAGCGTATTTAGCAGCACAAACACCGGGGAGCTGTTTTTT. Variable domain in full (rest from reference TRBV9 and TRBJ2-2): DSGVTQTPKHLITATGQRVTLRCSPRSGDLSVYWYQQSLDQGLQFLIQYYNGEERAKGNILERFSAQQFPDLHSELNLSSLELGDSALYFCASSVFSSTNTGELFFGEGSRLTVL.

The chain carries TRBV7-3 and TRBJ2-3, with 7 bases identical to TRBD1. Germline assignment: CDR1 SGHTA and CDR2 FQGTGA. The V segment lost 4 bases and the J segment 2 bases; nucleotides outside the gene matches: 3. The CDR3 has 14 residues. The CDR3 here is CASSSGTDTDTQYF. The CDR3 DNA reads TGTGCCAGCAGCTCCGGGACAGACACAGATACGCAGTATTTT. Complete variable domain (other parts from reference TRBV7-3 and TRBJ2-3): GAGVSQTPSNKVTEKGKYVELRCDPISGHTALYWYRQSLGQGPEFLIYFQGTGAADDSGLPNDRFFAVRPEGSVSTLKIQRTERGDSAVYLCASSSGTDTDTQYFGPGTRLTVL.

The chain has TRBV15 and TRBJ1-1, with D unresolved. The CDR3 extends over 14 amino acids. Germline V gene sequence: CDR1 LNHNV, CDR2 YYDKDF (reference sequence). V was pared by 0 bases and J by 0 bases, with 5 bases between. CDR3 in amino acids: CATSREGLNTEAFF. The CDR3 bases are TGTGCCACCAGCAGAGAGGGCCTGAACACTGAAGCTTTCTTT.

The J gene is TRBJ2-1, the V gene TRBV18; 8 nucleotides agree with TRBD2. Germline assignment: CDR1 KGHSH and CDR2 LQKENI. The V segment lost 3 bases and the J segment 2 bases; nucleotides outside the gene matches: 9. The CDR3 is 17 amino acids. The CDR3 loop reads CASSPGAAGEAYNEQFF. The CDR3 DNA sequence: TGTGCCAGCTCACCTGGCGCAGCGGGAGAAGCCTACAATGAGCAGTTCTTC.

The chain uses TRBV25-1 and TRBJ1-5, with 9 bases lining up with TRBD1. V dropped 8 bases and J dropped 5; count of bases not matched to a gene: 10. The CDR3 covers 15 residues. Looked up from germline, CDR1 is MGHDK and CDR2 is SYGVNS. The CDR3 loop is CASGPGTGSHQPQHF. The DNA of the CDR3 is TGTGCCAGCGGTCCCGGGACAGGGTCCCATCAGCCCCAGCATTTT.

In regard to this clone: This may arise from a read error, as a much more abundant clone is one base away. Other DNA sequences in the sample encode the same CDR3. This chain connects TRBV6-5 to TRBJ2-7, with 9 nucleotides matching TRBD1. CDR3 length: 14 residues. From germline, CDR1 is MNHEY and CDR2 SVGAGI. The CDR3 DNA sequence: TGTGCCAGCAGTAATCTGGGGACAGGGACCGAGCAATACTTC. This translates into CASSNLGTGTEQYF.

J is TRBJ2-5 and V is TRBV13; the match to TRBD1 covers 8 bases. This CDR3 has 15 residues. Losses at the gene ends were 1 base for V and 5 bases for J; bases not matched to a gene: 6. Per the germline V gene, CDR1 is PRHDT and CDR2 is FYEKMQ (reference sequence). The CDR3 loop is CASSLEDRGGETQYF. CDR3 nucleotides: TGTGCCAGCAGCTTAGAAGACAGGGGCGGGGAGACCCAGTACTTC.

The CDR3 is CATSSGGTVNQPQHF. CDR3 DNA sequence: TGTGCCACCAGCAGCGGCGGGACAGTGAATCAGCCCCAGCATTTT. The chain carries TRBV15 and TRBJ1-5; TRBD1 aligns across 7 bases. The CDR3 length is 15 residues. V gave up 3 bases and J gave up 4 bases; unmatched junction bases: 6. Per germline, CDR1 LNHNV and CDR2 YYDKDF (reference sequence).

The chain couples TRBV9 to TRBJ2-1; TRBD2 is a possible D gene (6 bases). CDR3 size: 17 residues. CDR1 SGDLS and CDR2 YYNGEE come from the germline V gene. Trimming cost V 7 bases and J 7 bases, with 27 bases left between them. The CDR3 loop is CASGTGGGLLAGNEQFF. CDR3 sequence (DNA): TGTGCCAGCGGAACAGGTGGCGGATTGCTTGCGGGGAATGAGCAGTTCTTC.

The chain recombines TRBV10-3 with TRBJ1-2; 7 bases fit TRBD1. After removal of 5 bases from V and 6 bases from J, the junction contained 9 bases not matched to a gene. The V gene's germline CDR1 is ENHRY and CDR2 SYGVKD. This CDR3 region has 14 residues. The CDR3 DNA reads TGTGCCATCAGTCCGGTCGACAGGGTTGATGGCTACACCTTC. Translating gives CAISPVDRVDGYTF.

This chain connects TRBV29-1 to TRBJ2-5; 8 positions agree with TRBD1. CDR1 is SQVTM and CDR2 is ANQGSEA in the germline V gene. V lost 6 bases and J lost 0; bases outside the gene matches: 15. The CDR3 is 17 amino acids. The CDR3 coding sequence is TGCAGCGTCTGGGGTCAGGGGGCCGAGGTGTACCAAGAGACCCAGTACTTC. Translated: CSVWGQGAEVYQETQYF.

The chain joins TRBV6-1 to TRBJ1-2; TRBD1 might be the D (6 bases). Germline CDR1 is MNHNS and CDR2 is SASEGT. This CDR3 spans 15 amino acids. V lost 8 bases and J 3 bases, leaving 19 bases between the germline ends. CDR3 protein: CASGDRDIRHYGYTF. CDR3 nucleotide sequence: TGTGCCAGCGGAGACCGGGACATTCGACACTATGGCTACACCTTC.

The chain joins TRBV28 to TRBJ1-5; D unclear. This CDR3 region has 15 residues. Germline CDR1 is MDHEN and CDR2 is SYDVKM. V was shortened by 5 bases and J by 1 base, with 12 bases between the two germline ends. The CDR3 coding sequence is TGTGCCAGCAGTCCTCAGGATAGGAGCAATCAGCCCCAGCATTTT. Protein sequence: CASSPQDRSNQPQHF.

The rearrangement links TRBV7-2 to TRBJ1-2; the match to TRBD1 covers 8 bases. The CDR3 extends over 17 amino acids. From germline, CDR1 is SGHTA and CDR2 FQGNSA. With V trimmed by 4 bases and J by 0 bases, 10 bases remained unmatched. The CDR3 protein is CASSSAGTGGANYGYTF. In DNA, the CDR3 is TGTGCCAGCAGCTCCGCCGGGACAGGTGGTGCTAACTATGGCTACACCTTC.

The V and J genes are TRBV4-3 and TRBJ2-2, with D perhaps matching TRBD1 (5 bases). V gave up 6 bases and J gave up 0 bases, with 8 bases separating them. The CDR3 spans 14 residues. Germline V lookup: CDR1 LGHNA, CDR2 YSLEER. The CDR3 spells CASSRQPNTGELFF. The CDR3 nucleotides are TGCGCCAGCAGTCGACAGCCGAACACCGGGGAGCTGTTTTTT.

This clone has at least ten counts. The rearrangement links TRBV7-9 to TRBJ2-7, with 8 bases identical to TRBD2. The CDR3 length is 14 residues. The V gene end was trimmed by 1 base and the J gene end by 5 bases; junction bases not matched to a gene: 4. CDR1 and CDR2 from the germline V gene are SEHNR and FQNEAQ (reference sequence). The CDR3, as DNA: TGTGCCAGCAGCTTAGGGACTAGCATCCACGAGCAGTACTTC. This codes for CASSLGTSIHEQYF.

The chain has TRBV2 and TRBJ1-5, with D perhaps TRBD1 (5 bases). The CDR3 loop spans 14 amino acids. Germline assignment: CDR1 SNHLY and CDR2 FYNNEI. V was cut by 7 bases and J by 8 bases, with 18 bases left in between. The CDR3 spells CASTPWGVEEPQHF. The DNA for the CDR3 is TGTGCCAGCACCCCCTGGGGGGTGGAGGAGCCCCAGCATTTT.

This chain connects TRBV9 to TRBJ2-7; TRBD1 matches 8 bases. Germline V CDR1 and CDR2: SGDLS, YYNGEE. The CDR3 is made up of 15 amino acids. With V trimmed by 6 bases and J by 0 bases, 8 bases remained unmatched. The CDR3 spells CASTPTGESSYEQYF. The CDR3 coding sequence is TGTGCCAGCACCCCGACAGGGGAAAGCTCCTACGAGCAGTACTTC.